This T cell receptor (beta chain) was sequenced during a study of spatial heterogeneity in lung cancer. Study-wide background: Compared with alpha-chain sequences, beta-chain sequences were consistently detected in greater numbers. Combinations of a unique TCR and a UMI were tallied in raw reads, and on average each appeared more than ten times.

Time point in this sample: sample taken at primary tumor resection. The authors sequenced whole RNA from tumor, nontumor lung or frozen PBMC without sorting. This clonotype was recorded at least ten times. Every TCR cDNA molecule bore its own unique molecular identifier. TCRdb processed the 5' RACE reads anew with MiXCR; each CDR3 protein has one entry. The sample includes 60,000 to 90,000 distinct CDR3 sequences, roughly 8% of them seen just once. Germline CDR1 reads SNHLY; CDR2 reads FYNNEI. Unmatched junction bases numbered 9, after V lost 6 bases and J lost 3 bases. The CDR3 consists of 15 residues.

This TCR came from a male donor with early-stage non-small cell lung cancer. V is TRBV2 and J is TRBJ1-2; 8 bases map to TRBD1. This specimen consisted of PBMCs, obtained at surgery. The CDR3 sequence: CASSPTGQGDYGYTF. The DNA of the CDR3 is TGTGCCAGCAGCCCAACCGGACAGGGCGACTATGGCTACACCTTC.